This T cell receptor (beta chain) was documented in a study of blood T cells in healthy people across ages. The V gene's germline CDR1 is MNHEY and CDR2 SVGAGI. V lost 5 bases and J lost 4, with 11 bases in between. This CDR3 comprises 13 residues. Comment on this clonotype: The antigen is undetermined.

Together with a sample-barcoded 5' primer, a J-beta primer mix was included in a second PCR lasting about 6 to 11 cycles. TCRdb re-called the 5' RACE reads through MiXCR, storing one row per CDR3 protein. This table has over 1.5 million distinct CDR3 sequences, less than 50% appearing once. Study results and caveats: Observed TCR beta diversity showed a strong correlation with the percentage of naive T cells as measured by flow cytometry. Compared with aged donors, long-lived donors showed fewer expanded clones, suggesting selection.

The receptor was isolated from a woman between 40 and 50 years old in good health. The chain employs TRBV6-5 and TRBJ1-2; D perhaps matches TRBD1 (6 bases). The sample taken for sequencing was blood. The CDR3 DNA reads TGTGCCAGCAGTCCAGGGGATGGCTATGGCTACACCTTC. This translates into CASSPGDGYGYTF.